These 20 T cell receptor beta chains share one sample of origin, sequenced in a study of blood T cells in healthy people across ages. Combining a sample-barcoded 5' primer with a J-beta primer mix, a second PCR ran for roughly 7 to 11 cycles. TCRdb reprocessed the 5' RACE reads via MiXCR and lists one record per CDR3 protein. The sample holds 1.8 million or so distinct CDR3 sequences, 39% seen once. The material sequenced was blood. These receptors originate from a human donor in good health.

The gene calls are TRBV20-1 and TRBJ1-1, with unresolved D. Per the germline V gene, CDR1 is DFQATT and CDR2 is SNEGSKA (reference sequence). V was trimmed by 3 bases and J by 1 base, leaving 9 bases between them. The CDR3 is 13 residues long. CDR3 nucleotide sequence: TGCAGTGCTAGGAAAATTCAGAACACTGAAGCTTTCTTT. Protein sequence: CSARKIQNTEAFF.

This chain uses TRBV20-1 with TRBJ2-7; 7 nucleotides line up with TRBD1. The CDR3 runs to 14 residues. With V trimmed by 6 bases and J by 0 bases, 8 bases remained unmatched. The germline V gene has CDR1 DFQATT and CDR2 SNEGSKA (reference sequence). The CDR3 sequence: CSARLTGSSYEQYF. CDR3 DNA: TGCAGTGCCCGGTTGACAGGGAGCTCCTACGAGCAGTACTTC.

Of note for this clonotype: A read error may account for a junction end that differs from germline. The rearrangement uses TRBV9 and TRBJ2-1; 12 positions match TRBD2. This CDR3 spans 18 amino acids. CDR1 SGDLS and CDR2 YYNGEE come from the germline V gene. This chain's CDR3 is CAGSVGLAGSSSYNEQFF. CDR3 nucleotide sequence: TGTGCCGGCAGCGTAGGACTAGCGGGGAGCAGCTCCTACAATGAGCAGTTCTTC.

This chain uses TRBV2 with TRBJ2-1; D could derive from TRBD1 or TRBD2 (6 bases each). This CDR3 has 15 residues. Looked up from germline, CDR1 is SNHLY and CDR2 is FYNNEI. V was pared by 2 bases and J by 3 bases, with 11 bases between. This CDR3 is CASSEWGAGYNEQFF. The CDR3 DNA follows: TGTGCCAGCAGTGAATGGGGGGCCGGCTACAATGAGCAGTTCTTC.

With respect to this clonotype: One end of the junction fails to match germline, which may point to a read error. The genes are TRBV5-4 and TRBJ2-5; TRBD2 might be the D (5 bases). Matching the DNA end better, TRBJ2-7 makes the J call doubtful. CDR1 and CDR2 from the germline V gene are SGHNT and YYREEE (reference sequence). The CDR3 has 14 residues. In DNA form, the CDR3 reads TGTGACAGCAGCCGCGAGCTGAGCGGATACGAGCAGTACTTC. Protein: CDSSRELSGYEQYF.

This clonotype showed up many times. This chain links TRBV7-9 with TRBJ2-1; no firm D call. The V and J ends lost 1 base and 4 bases respectively, with 5 bases between them. The CDR3 runs to 13 residues. Germline CDR1 and CDR2: SEHNR and FQNEAQ (reference sequence). CDR3 DNA: TGTGCCAGCAGCTTAGGAGATTACAATGAGCAGTTCTTC. Protein: CASSLGDYNEQFF.

V usage is TRBV20-1 and J usage is TRBJ1-4, with D tentatively TRBD1 (6 bases). Germline lookup yields CDR1 DFQATT and CDR2 SNEGSKA (reference sequence). The CDR3 loop spans 15 amino acids. Deletions cut 3 bases from V and 0 bases from J, with 11 bases between. CDR3: CSASGGGATNEKLFF. The CDR3 DNA sequence: TGCAGTGCTAGTGGGGGGGGCGCAACTAATGAAAAACTGTTTTTT.

This rearrangement joins TRBV20-1 to TRBJ2-5; TRBD1 might be the D (6 bases). The DNA matches TRBJ2-7 better at its end, which makes the J call doubtful. Germline-derived CDR1 and CDR2 are DFQATT and SNEGSKA (reference sequence). The CDR3 sequence is 13 residues long. The CDR3 loop is CSARPRGVHEQYF. CDR3 bases: TGCAGTGCTAGGCCCAGGGGAGTCCACGAGCAGTACTTC.

V and J are TRBV4-1 and TRBJ2-4; 10 nucleotides agree with TRBD2. The J call may be wrong; the DNA end is better matched by TRBJ2-7. CDR3 length equals 16 residues. Germline CDR1 is MGHRA and CDR2 is YSYEKL. In DNA form, the CDR3 reads TGCGCCAGCAGCCAAGATGCGGTAGCGGGGGGTTACGAGCAGTACTTC. Translation: CASSQDAVAGGYEQYF.

The rearrangement uses TRBV20-1 and TRBJ1-2; D may be TRBD1 (6 bases). V shed 5 bases and J shed 3 bases, with 10 bases lying between them. Germline-derived CDR1 and CDR2 are DFQATT and SNEGSKA (reference sequence). The CDR3 runs 12 residues. CDR3 region: CSAGGIYYGYTF. CDR3 in DNA: TGCAGTGCTGGGGGCATCTACTATGGCTACACCTTC.

This clonotype came up a few times. The CDR3 DNA sequence: TGTGCCAGCGGGGACAGGACTAGCGGGGGTGTGACCTACAATGAGCAGTTCTTC. Its protein product is CASGDRTSGGVTYNEQFF. The V and J genes are TRBV27 and TRBJ2-1; 13 bases fit TRBD2. Trimming removed 8 bases from V and 2 bases from J; junction bases left unmatched: 12. The CDR3 totals 18 residues. Germline V gene sequence: CDR1 MNHEY, CDR2 SMNVEV (reference sequence).

The gene calls are TRBV6-4 and TRBJ2-4; the D gene is possibly TRBD2 (6 bases). Germline V gene sequence: CDR1 MRHNA, CDR2 SNTAGT. The CDR3 extends over 13 amino acids. Trimming took off 9 bases at V and 8 bases at J, with 17 bases between the two ends. CDR3 amino acids: CASRMGREDIQYF. The CDR3 bases are TGTGCCAGTAGGATGGGCAGGGAGGACATTCAGTACTTC.

The table lists this clonotype with a few counts. This sequence joins TRBV7-2 and TRBJ1-1, with a tentative D call TRBD1 (5 bases). Germline V gives CDR1 SGHTA, CDR2 FQGNSA. This CDR3 spans 17 amino acids. The ends were cut back, 1 base at V and 1 base at J, with 16 bases in the middle. The CDR3 DNA sequence: TGTGCCAGCAGCTTAGGGGGGGTAGGAGTTAGGAACACTGAAGCTTTCTTT. Encoded protein: CASSLGGVGVRNTEAFF.

The chain combines TRBV4-1 with TRBJ1-4; D ambiguous. Trimming shortened V by 0 bases and J by 8 bases, and 19 bases separated the two germline ends. CDR3 length: 17 amino acids. Germline V gene data show CDR1 as MGHRA and CDR2 as YSYEKL. The CDR3 DNA follows: TGCGCCAGCAGCCAAGAAGGACCCCCGGGTAAATGGGAAAAACTGTTTTTT. Protein sequence: CASSQEGPPGKWEKLFF.

In this sample, this clonotype turned up a few times. V usage is TRBV4-3 and J usage is TRBJ2-4; tentatively, D is TRBD2 (7 bases). V lost 0 bases to trimming and J lost 1 base, with 25 bases between them. CDR3 length equals 21 residues. Germline V gene data show CDR1 as LGHNA and CDR2 as YSLEER. CDR3 residues: CASSQDPPAVGGVWAKNIQYF. The CDR3 DNA follows: TGCGCCAGCAGCCAAGATCCTCCTGCTGTAGGGGGGGTGTGGGCCAAAAACATTCAGTACTTC.

This clonotype was picked up a small number of times. This chain connects TRBV2 to TRBJ2-7, with 9 bases that match TRBD1. Germline V gene sequence: CDR1 SNHLY, CDR2 FYNNEI. V was pared by 3 bases and J by 3 bases, with 3 bases of the junction left unmatched. The CDR3 has 14 residues. Here the CDR3 reads CASSDQGQGYEQYF. The DNA for the CDR3 is TGTGCCAGCAGTGATCAGGGACAGGGCTACGAGCAGTACTTC.

This clonotype was seen a few times. The chain links TRBV29-1 to TRBJ1-2; D gene unclear. CDR1 is SQVTM and CDR2 is ANQGSEA in the germline V gene. V was clipped by 4 bases and J by 4 bases, with 10 bases between them. CDR3 length equals 12 residues. The CDR3 DNA follows: TGCAGCGTTGTAGGGCTGAGCTATGGCTACACCTTC. It codes for CSVVGLSYGYTF.

This clonotype has a handful of counts. In DNA form, the CDR3 reads TGTGCCAGCCACCGGGACAGGGACACCGGGGAGCTGTTTTTT. Translated: CASHRDRDTGELFF. This chain connects TRBV7-9 to TRBJ2-2, with 9 bases that match TRBD1. Unmatched junction bases numbered 4, after V lost 8 bases and J lost 3 bases. Germline loops: CDR1 SEHNR, CDR2 FQNEAQ (reference sequence). This CDR3 is 14 amino acids long. Drawing the rest from reference TRBV7-9 and TRBJ2-2, the complete variable domain is DTGVSQNPRHKITKRGQNVTFRCDPISEHNRLYWYRQTLGQGPEFLTYFQNEAQLEKSRLLSDRFSAERPKGSFSTLEIQRTEQGDSAMYLCASHRDRDTGELFFGEGSRLTVL.

This clonotype was recorded a few times. The chain recombines TRBV7-2 with TRBJ1-4; D not certain. V lost 4 bases and J lost 2, with 8 bases in between. CDR1 is SGHTA, CDR2 FQGNSA, per germline. This CDR3 comprises 14 residues. The CDR3 nucleotides are TGTGCCAGCAGCTCGCGGAGGACTAATGAAAAACTGTTTTTT. It yields the protein CASSSRRTNEKLFF.

The chain recombines TRBV4-3 with TRBJ1-1; D is perhaps TRBD1 (5 bases). There are 15 residues in the CDR3. In germline, CDR1 is LGHNA, CDR2 YSLEER. The V and J ends lost 0 bases and 8 bases respectively, with 16 bases between them. CDR3 amino acids: CASSQDLSRAEEAFF. CDR3 DNA: TGCGCCAGCAGCCAAGATCTAAGCAGGGCGGAAGAAGCTTTCTTT.